This TCR beta chain was profiled in a study of regulatory T cells in long-lasting Graves disease. V was pared by 0 bases and J by 8 bases, with 10 bases between. This CDR3 region has 13 residues. The germline V gene encodes CDR1 MNHEY and CDR2 SVGAGI. This clonotype was counted many times. Documented time point: persistent/refractory GD, antithyroid drugs over 5 years with positive TRAb. The TCR library was made from RNA that had been extracted from PBMCs in TRIzol. Staff took roughly 8.8 milliliters of peripheral blood and put it into EDTA tubes. Construction of the TCR beta libraries employed iRepertoire HTBI primers in conjunction with Arm-PCR of CDR3 regions. TCRdb passed the multiplex PCR reads through MiXCR, listing each CDR3 protein once. Here the sample spans around 450,000 distinct CDR3 sequences, roughly a fifth being singletons.

V gene TRBV6-5 combines with J gene TRBJ1-2; a possible D gene is TRBD1 (5 bases). The sample was peripheral blood mononuclear cells (PBMCs), taken when the disease was refractory, from a patient treated with antithyroid drugs. The source is a female donor with Graves disease. Here the CDR3 reads CASSYSGTRGYTF. CDR3 bases: TGTGCCAGCAGTTACTCAGGGACGCGGGGCTACACCTTC.